Below are 21 T cell receptor beta chains sequenced from a single sample in a study of T cell clonality in common variable immunodeficiency. TCRdb keeps only in-frame clones here, not all; method: immunoSEQ multiplex PCR. The repertoire consists of approximately 40,000 clones, none detected only once. Material: peripheral blood mononuclear cells. The receptors shown here come from a person aged 18-70 years in good health.

This clone was seen many times. Sequencing ends 3 residues short of the CDR3 end; the germline J gene provides the rest. This chain links TRBV5-6 with TRBJ1-1, with D perhaps matching TRBD1 (5 bases). The CDR3 has 14 amino acids. Germline lookup yields CDR1 SGHDT and CDR2 YYEEEE. V lost 1 base, J lost 4 bases, and 11 bases lay in between. The CDR3 DNA, read in part, is TGTGCCAGCAGCTTGCTGGGGGGGGTCACTGAA. It is translated as CASSLLGGVTE. The whole CDR3 reads CASSLLGGVTEAFF.

Only a few counts were recorded for this clone. The read ends 3 residues before the CDR3 terminus; that terminus is restored from the germline J gene. This chain connects TRBV20-1 to TRBJ1-1; D possibly corresponds to TRBD1 (6 bases). In germline, CDR1 is DFQATT, CDR2 SNEGSKA (reference sequence). This CDR3 has 13 amino acids. V was clipped by 7 bases and J by 5 bases, with 17 bases between them. This chain's CDR3 is CSGQAGVETEAFF. Partial CDR3 DNA: TGCAGTGGGCAGGCAGGGGTGGAAACTGAA.

Regarding this clone: Coverage ceases 3 residues before the CDR3 finishes, and the germline J gene fills in the end. The chain employs TRBV7-2 and TRBJ1-2; D might be TRBD1 (5 bases). Germline V CDR1 and CDR2: SGHTA, FQGNSA. The CDR3 covers 14 residues. The CDR3 here is CASSKNTGSYDYTF. The part of the CDR3 DNA that was read is TGTGCCAGCAGCAAAAATACAGGCTCCTACGAC.

The sample holds many counts of this clone. The sequenced fragment ends 3 residues before the CDR3 boundary, so the rest is inferred from the germline J gene. V is TRBV9 and J is TRBJ2-7; 8 nucleotides match TRBD2. The germline V gene encodes CDR1 SGDLS and CDR2 YYNGEE. The trim removed 2 bases at V and 0 bases at J, leaving 4 bases unmatched. The CDR3 covers 15 residues. CDR3 sequence reads: CASSVGLAGSYEQYF. The sequenced part of the CDR3 DNA is TGTGCCAGCAGCGTTGGGCTAGCGGGCTCCTACGAG.

This clone was counted at least ten times. The covered CDR3 bases are TGTGCCAGCAGCCTTACGATACCTAGCGGGGGTGAGGATACG. Protein: CASSLTIPSGGEDT. The CDR3 reads in full as CASSLTIPSGGEDTQYF. This chain connects TRBV7-3 to TRBJ2-3; 10 bases are shared with TRBD2. The read ends 3 residues before the CDR3 terminus; that terminus is restored from the germline J gene. The CDR3 has 17 amino acids. Germline values: CDR1 SGHTA, CDR2 FQGTGA. V was pared by 5 bases and J by 6 bases, with 14 bases of the junction left unmatched.

This clone showed up many times. From the germline J gene comes the end of the CDR3, since the read stops 3 residues before it. The V call is TRBV12-3 or TRBV12-4, the J call TRBJ2-7; a possible D gene is TRBD2 (6 bases). The V end was cut by 2 bases, the J end by 6 bases, with 17 bases between. The CDR3 totals 15 residues. This chain's CDR3 is CASSLYCWDSLEQYF. CDR3 DNA, as far as it was read: TGTGCCAGCAGTTTATATTGTTGGGACTCACTCGAG.

The sample holds many counts of this clone. The read finishes 3 residues shy of the CDR3 end, and the germline J gene is used to complete it. The chain is built from TRBV18 and TRBJ2-1; the D gene could be TRBD1 or TRBD2 (5 bases each). There are 13 residues in the CDR3. V dropped 6 bases and J dropped 7 bases, with 13 bases sitting between them. Germline-derived CDR1 and CDR2 are KGHSH and LQKENI. The CDR3 region is CASSREGANEQFF. CDR3 DNA, as far as it was read: TGTGCCAGCTCCCGGGAAGGGGCTAATGAG.

In its sample, this clone was seen a few times. The read ends 3 residues early relative to the CDR3; the germline J gene fills the gap. The V and J genes are TRBV7-2 and TRBJ1-1; D gene ambiguous. The CDR3 is 14 amino acids. Germline-derived CDR1 and CDR2 are SGHTA and FQGNSA. Incomplete CDR3 DNA: TGTGCCAGCAGCCTTGGGCCAGCTAATGAAAAA. Its translation is CASSLGPANEK. The full CDR3 reads CASSLGPANEKAFF.

In this sample, this clone turned up many times. The read comes to an end 3 residues before the CDR3 does, leaving the germline J gene to fill in the end. The chain links TRBV5-6 to TRBJ1-1; D gene ambiguous. The CDR3 spans 14 residues. Germline V gene lookup returns CDR1 SGHDT and CDR2 YYEEEE. V lost 0 bases, J lost 3 bases, and 9 bases lay in between. The chain's CDR3 is CASSLVSRDTEAFF. The DNA read from the CDR3 is TGTGCCAGCAGCTTGGTTAGTCGGGACACTGAA.

This clone was counted at least ten times. The read ends 3 residues before the CDR3 terminus; that terminus is restored from the germline J gene. The chain joins TRBV2 to TRBJ2-5, with D possibly being TRBD2 (6 bases). The V and J ends lost 3 bases and 5 bases respectively, with 10 bases between them. Germline CDR1 reads SNHLY; CDR2 reads FYNNEI. This CDR3 comprises 13 residues. The part of the CDR3 DNA that was read is TGTGCCAGCAGTGAGGGGGGACGTGAGACC. It yields the protein CASSEGGRET. Given in full, the CDR3 is CASSEGGRETQYF.

This clone was seen ten or more times. With the read ending 3 residues before the CDR3 end, the germline J gene is used to fill in that end. The J gene is TRBJ1-1, the V gene TRBV30; the match to TRBD1 covers 9 bases. The junction had 5 bases not matched to a gene; V was cut back by 4 bases and J by 5 bases. This CDR3 has 13 residues. Germline CDR1 GTSNPN, CDR2 SVGIG (reference sequence). CDR3 residues: CAWMETGGTEAFF. Incomplete CDR3 DNA: TGTGCCTGGATGGAGACAGGGGGAACTGAA. Filled out from reference TRBV30 and TRBJ1-1, the complete variable domain reads SQTIHQWPATLVQPVGSPLSLECTVEGTSNPNLYWYRQAAGRGLQLLFYSVGIGQISSEVPQNLSASRPQDRQFILSSKKLLLSDSGFYLCAWMETGGTEAFFGQGTRLTVV.

This clone was seen a handful of times. The read ends 3 residues early relative to the CDR3; the germline J gene fills the gap. This chain links TRBV6-1 with TRBJ1-2, with D maybe TRBD1 (5 bases). This CDR3 is built from 17 residues. Trimming took off 1 base at V and 0 bases at J, with 15 bases between the two ends. Germline loops: CDR1 MNHNS, CDR2 SASEGT. Partial CDR3 DNA: TGTGCCAGCAGTGAAGGGGGACGGGGGAATTCTAACTATGGC. Its translation is CASSEGGRGNSNYG. The whole CDR3 reads CASSEGGRGNSNYGYTF.

Ten or more counts support this clone. Read sequence stops 3 residues before the CDR3 end, and the germline J gene provides the missing end. The chain uses TRBV20-1 and TRBJ2-5; TRBD2 matches at 7 bases. Losses at the gene ends were 3 bases for V and 2 bases for J; bases not matched to a gene: 6. The length of the CDR3 is 14 residues. Per germline, CDR1 DFQATT and CDR2 SNEGSKA (reference sequence). This CDR3 is CSASGGGRQETQYF. The CDR3 DNA, read in part, is TGCAGTGCTAGTGGGGGGGGAAGGCAAGAGACC.

This clone was seen more than once but under ten times. From the germline J gene comes the end of the CDR3, since the read stops 3 residues before it. The chain is built from TRBV7-9 and TRBJ2-1, with 7 bases that match TRBD2. Germline trimming cut 4 bases from V and 8 bases from J; bases unmatched to any gene: 5. The length of the CDR3 is 13 residues. Germline V gene sequence: CDR1 SEHNR, CDR2 FQNEAQ (reference sequence). CDR3 sequence: CASSSTSWYEQFF. CDR3 DNA (partial): TGTGCCAGCAGCTCGACTAGCTGGTATGAG.

Of note for this clone: The read halts 3 residues ahead of the CDR3 end, with the missing end drawn from the germline J gene. This chain joins TRBV7-9 and TRBJ2-7; 8 nucleotides align to TRBD1. The CDR3 has 15 amino acids. CDR1 is SEHNR and CDR2 is FQNEAQ in the germline V gene (reference sequence). The V and J ends lost 5 bases and 3 bases, in that order; junction bases with no gene match: 9. The CDR3 region is CASSHVETGVYEQYF. The CDR3 bases that were read are TGTGCCAGCAGCCACGTCGAGACAGGGGTCTACGAG.

This clone showed up many times. The CDR3 extends 3 residues past the end of the read, so its final part is completed from the germline J gene. The chain couples TRBV12-3 or TRBV12-4 to TRBJ2-7; 12 nucleotides line up with TRBD2. The CDR3 has 16 amino acids. Unmatched junction bases numbered 7, after V lost 2 bases and J lost 5 bases. The CDR3 loop reads CASSLSGLAGLDEQYF. Partial CDR3 DNA: TGTGCCAGCAGTTTATCGGGACTAGCGGGTCTCGACGAG.

This clone was seen ten or more times. The DNA ends 3 residues before the CDR3 does, and the rest of the CDR3 is filled in from the germline J gene. This rearrangement joins TRBV19 to TRBJ1-2; D possibly corresponds to TRBD1 (5 bases). The germline V gene encodes CDR1 LNHDA and CDR2 SQIVND (reference sequence). The CDR3 extends over 13 amino acids. Trimming removed 10 bases from V and 2 bases from J, with 14 bases in between. CDR3 in amino acids: CATRTLDNYGYTF. The CDR3 bases that were read are TGTGCCACACGGACACTGGACAACTATGGC.

This clone has at least ten counts. The read falls 3 residues short of the CDR3 end, and the missing part is taken from the germline J gene. The J gene is TRBJ1-1, the V gene TRBV6-1; 8 bases line up with TRBD1. The V gene end was trimmed by 3 bases and the J gene end by 6 bases; junction bases not matched to a gene: 6. The CDR3 has 14 amino acids. Germline V lookup: CDR1 MNHNS, CDR2 SASEGT. CDR3 DNA (partial): TGTGCCAGCAGTGACCACAGGGGGAGGCCTGAA. This translates into CASSDHRGRPE. The complete CDR3 reads CASSDHRGRPEAFF.

This clone was seen at least ten times. The missing CDR3 end, 3 residues past where the read stops, is filled in from the germline J gene. V is TRBV5-1 and J is TRBJ1-2; 7 positions match TRBD1. Trimming took 3 bases from V and 3 from J; bases not matched to a gene: 8. This CDR3 comprises 15 residues. Germline CDR1 reads SGHRS; CDR2 reads YFSETQ. The CDR3 DNA, read in part, is TGCGCCAGCAGCTGGGGCCCAGGGGGTGACTATGGC. Translating it yields CASSWGPGGDYG. The entire CDR3 reads CASSWGPGGDYGYTF.

This clone was seen more than once but under ten times. The read falls 3 residues short of the CDR3 end, and the missing part is taken from the germline J gene. The rearrangement joins TRBV11-3 to TRBJ1-6, with 7 positions matching TRBD1. The germline V gene encodes CDR1 SGHNT and CDR2 YENEEA. V dropped 5 bases and J dropped 9; count of bases not matched to a gene: 4. The CDR3 has 13 amino acids. CDR3 sequence: CASSTRQGSPLHF. CDR3 bases read: TGTGCCAGCAGCACTCGACAGGGTTCACCC.

There are many counts of this clone. The read gets to within 3 residues of the CDR3 end, and the germline J gene fills in the rest. This chain links TRBV6-1 with TRBJ1-2; the match to TRBD1 covers 7 bases. Germline V gene data show CDR1 as MNHNS and CDR2 as SASEGT. This CDR3 is 13 amino acids long. The CDR3 sequence is CASSEPQGLGYTF. The sequenced CDR3 bases are TGTGCCAGCAGTGAGCCACAGGGGCTCGGC.